The rows below give T cell receptor beta chains drawn from one sample of a study of identical twins. Each CDR3 protein is one row after TCRdb ran MiXCR on the 5' RACE reads. The sample contains approximately 690,000 distinct CDR3 sequences, 5.5% to 6.5% of which appear only once. The sequencing input was naive T cells sorted from blood. These receptors were obtained from a man aged 18 to 29 in good health. Both conserved end residues are part of each CDR3. D genes are given only for firm matches. Where a row states a size, it is once, few, many or the class of an expanded clone; other rows omit it.

>TRBV5-1|TRBJ2-5|many|TRBD1
CASSSLTGVGETQYF
TGCGCCAGCAGCTCGCTTACAGGGGTAGGAGAGACCCAGTACTTC
>TRBV9|TRBJ2-7|many|.
CASSPQQEIYEQYF
TGTGCCAGCAGCCCTCAACAGGAGATCTACGAGCAGTACTTC
>TRBV19|TRBJ1-1|few|.
CASRTGSTEAFF
TGTGCCAGTAGAACAGGGAGCACTGAAGCTTTCTTT
>TRBV28|TRBJ1-4|.|.
CASSPNLWAEANEKLFF
TGTGCCAGCAGTCCCAATCTCTGGGCAGAGGCTAATGAAAAACTGTTTTTT
>TRBV7-8|TRBJ2-3|many|.
CASSLAAGDTQYF
TGTGCCAGCAGCTTAGCGGCGGGAGATACGCAGTATTTT
>TRBV24-1|TRBJ2-3|many|TRBD2
CATSDYAGGADTQYF
TGTGCCACCAGTGATTACGCGGGAGGCGCAGATACGCAGTATTTT
>TRBV5-5|TRBJ2-5|few|.
CASSPEQGGETQYF
TGTGCCAGCAGCCCAGAACAGGGAGGGGAGACCCAGTACTTC
>TRBV5-1|TRBJ1-6|.|.
CASSSLPKGTSSYNSPLHF
TGCGCCAGCAGCTCCTTACCTAAGGGGACGAGCTCCTATAATTCACCCCTCCACTTT
>TRBV6-1|TRBJ1-6|.|.
CASRTWGARDSPLHF
TGTGCCAGCAGGACATGGGGGGCGCGGGATTCACCCCTCCACTTT
>TRBV5-1|TRBJ2-5|few|.
CASSLSDSKHQETQYF
TGCGCCAGCAGCTTGTCTGACAGCAAGCATCAAGAGACCCAGTACTTC
>TRBV6-1|TRBJ1-1|many|.
CASNPPGPKNTEAFF
TGTGCCAGCAACCCGCCGGGACCCAAGAACACTGAAGCTTTCTTT